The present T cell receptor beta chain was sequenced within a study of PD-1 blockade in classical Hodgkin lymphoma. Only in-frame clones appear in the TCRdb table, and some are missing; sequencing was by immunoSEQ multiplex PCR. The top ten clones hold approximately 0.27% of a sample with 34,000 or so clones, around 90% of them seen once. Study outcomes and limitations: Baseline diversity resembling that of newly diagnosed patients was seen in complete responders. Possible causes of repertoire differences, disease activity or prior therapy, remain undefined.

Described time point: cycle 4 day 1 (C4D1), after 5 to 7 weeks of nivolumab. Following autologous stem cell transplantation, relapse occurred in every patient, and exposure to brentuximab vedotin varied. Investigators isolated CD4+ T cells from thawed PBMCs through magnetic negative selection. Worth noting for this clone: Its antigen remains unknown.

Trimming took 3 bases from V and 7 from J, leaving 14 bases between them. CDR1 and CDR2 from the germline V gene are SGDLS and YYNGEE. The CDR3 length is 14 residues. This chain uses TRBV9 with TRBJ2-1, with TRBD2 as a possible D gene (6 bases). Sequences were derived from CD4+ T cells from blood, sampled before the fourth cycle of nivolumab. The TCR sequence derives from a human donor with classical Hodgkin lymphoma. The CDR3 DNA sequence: TGTGCCAGCAGCGGAAGTCTAGCGAGGAATGAGCAGTTCTTC. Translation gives CASSGSLARNEQFF.